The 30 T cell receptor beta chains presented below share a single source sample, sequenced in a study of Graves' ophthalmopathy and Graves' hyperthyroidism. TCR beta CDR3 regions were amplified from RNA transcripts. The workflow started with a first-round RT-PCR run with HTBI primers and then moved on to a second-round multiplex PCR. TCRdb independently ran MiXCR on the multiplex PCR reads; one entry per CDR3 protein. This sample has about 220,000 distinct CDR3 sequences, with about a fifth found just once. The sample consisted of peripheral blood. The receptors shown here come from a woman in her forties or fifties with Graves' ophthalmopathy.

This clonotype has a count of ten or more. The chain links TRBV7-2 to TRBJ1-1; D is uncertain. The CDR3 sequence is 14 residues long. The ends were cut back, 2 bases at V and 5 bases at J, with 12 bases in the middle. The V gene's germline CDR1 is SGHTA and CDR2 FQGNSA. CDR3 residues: CASSLMGRWTEAFF. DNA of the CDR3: TGTGCCAGCAGCTTAATGGGCAGGTGGACTGAAGCTTTCTTT.

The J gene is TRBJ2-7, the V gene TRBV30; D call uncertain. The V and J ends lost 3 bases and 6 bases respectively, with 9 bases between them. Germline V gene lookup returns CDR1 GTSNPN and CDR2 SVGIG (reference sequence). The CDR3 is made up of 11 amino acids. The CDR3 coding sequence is TGTGCCTGGAGAGTGGCGCTCGAGCAGTACTTC. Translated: CAWRVALEQYF.

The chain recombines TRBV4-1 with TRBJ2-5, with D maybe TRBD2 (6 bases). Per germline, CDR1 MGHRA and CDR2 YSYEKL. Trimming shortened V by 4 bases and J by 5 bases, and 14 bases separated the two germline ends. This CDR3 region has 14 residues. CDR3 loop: CASSPFEGGETQYF. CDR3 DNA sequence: TGCGCCAGCAGCCCCTTTGAGGGAGGCGAGACCCAGTACTTC.

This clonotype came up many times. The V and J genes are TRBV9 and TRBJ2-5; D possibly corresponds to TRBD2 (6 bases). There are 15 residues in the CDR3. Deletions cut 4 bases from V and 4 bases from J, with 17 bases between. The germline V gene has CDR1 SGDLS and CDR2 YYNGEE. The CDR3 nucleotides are TGTGCCAGCAGCCTTCGGTCGGGAGCAGCAGAGACCCAGTACTTC. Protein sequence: CASSLRSGAAETQYF.

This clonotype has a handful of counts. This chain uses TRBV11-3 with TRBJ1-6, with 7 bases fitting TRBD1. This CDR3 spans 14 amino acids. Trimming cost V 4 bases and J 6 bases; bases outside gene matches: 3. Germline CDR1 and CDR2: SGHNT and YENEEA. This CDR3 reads CASSYRGLNSPLHF. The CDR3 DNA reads TGTGCCAGCAGCTACAGGGGCCTTAATTCACCCCTCCACTTT.

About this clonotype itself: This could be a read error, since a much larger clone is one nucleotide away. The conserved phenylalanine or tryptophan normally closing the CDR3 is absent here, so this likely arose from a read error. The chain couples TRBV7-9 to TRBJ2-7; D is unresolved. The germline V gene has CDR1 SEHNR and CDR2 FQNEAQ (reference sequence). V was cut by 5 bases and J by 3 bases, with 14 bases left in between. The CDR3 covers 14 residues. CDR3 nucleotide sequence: TGTGCCAGCAGCGACCGGGCCAATCTCTACGAGCAGTACTCC. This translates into CASSDRANLYEQYS.

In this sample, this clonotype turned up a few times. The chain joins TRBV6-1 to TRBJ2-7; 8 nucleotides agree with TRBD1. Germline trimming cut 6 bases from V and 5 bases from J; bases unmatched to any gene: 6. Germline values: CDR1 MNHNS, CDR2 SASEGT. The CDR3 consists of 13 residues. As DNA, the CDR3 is TGTGCCAGCAGGGAGGACAGGGTTCACGAGCAGTACTTC. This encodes CASREDRVHEQYF.

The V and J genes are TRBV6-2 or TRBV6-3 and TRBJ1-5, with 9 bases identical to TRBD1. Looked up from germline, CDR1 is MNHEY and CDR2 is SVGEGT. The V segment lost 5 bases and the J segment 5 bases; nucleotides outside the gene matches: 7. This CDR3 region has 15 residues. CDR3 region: CASSLPGTGHQPQHF. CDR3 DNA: TGTGCCAGCAGTCTACCCGGGACAGGGCATCAGCCCCAGCATTTT.

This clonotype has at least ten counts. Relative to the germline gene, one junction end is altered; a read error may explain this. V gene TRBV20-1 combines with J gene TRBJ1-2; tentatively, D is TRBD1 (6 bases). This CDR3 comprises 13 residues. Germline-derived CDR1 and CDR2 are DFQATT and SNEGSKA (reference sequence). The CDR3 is CSARDPGAYGYTF. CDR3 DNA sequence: TGCAGTGCAAGAGATCCGGGGGCGTATGGCTACACCTTC.

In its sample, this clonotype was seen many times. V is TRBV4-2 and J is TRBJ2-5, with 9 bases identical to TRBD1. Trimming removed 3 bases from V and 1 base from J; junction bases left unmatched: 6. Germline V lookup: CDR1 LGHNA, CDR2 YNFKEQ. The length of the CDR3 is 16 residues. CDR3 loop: CASSHGDRATQETQYF. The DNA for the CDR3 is TGTGCCAGCAGCCACGGGGACAGGGCGACCCAAGAGACCCAGTACTTC.

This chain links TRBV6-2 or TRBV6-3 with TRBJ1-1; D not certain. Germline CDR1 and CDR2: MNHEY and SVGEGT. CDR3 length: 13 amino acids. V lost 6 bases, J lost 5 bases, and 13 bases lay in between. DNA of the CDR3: TGTGCCAGCAGCCGCAAACCTCAAACTGAAGCTTTCTTT. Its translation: CASSRKPQTEAFF.

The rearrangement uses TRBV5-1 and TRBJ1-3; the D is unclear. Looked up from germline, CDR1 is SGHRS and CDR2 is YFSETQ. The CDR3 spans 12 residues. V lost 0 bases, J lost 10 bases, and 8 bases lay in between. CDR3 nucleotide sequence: TGCGCCAGCAGCTTGGACGGGCGTACCATATATTTT. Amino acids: CASSLDGRTIYF.

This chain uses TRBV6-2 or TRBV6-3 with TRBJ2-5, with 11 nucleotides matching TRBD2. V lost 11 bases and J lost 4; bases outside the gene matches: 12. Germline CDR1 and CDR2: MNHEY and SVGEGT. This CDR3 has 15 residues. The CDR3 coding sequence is TGTGCCGTGCGACCTAGCGGGAGGAGGGGAGAGACCCAGTACTTC. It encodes CAVRPSGRRGETQYF.

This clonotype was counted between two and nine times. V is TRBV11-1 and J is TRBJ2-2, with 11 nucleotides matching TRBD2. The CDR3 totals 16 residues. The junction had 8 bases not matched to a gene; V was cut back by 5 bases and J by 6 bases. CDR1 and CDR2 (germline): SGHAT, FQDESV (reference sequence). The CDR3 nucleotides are TGTGCCAGCAGCACCACTAGCGGGAGTTTTGCCGGGGAGCTGTTTTTT. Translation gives CASSTTSGSFAGELFF.

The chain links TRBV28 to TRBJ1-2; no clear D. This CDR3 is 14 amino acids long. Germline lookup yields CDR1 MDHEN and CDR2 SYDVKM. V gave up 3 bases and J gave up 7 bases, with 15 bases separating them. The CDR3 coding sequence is TGTGCCAGCAGTTTTTACGAATCTTCAATTGGCTACACCTTC. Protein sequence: CASSFYESSIGYTF.

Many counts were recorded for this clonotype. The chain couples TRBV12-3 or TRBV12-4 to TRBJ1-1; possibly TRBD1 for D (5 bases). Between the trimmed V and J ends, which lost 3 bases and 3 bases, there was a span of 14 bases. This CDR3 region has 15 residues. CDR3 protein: CASSFGQGSDTEAFF. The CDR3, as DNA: TGTGCCAGCAGTTTTGGGCAGGGTTCAGACACTGAAGCTTTCTTT.

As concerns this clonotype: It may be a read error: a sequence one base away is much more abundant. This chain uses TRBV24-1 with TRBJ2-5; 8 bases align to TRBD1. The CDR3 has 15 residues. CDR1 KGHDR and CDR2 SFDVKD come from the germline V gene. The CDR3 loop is CATSDPGQGTETLYF. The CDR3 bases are TGTGCCACCAGTGACCCCGGACAGGGTACAGAGACCCTGTACTTC.

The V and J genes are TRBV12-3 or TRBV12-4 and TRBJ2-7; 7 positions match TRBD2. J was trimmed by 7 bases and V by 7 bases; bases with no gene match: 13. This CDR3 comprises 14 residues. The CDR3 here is CASNAGLPLGEQYF. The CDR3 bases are TGTGCCAGCAACGCGGGACTACCCTTAGGGGAGCAGTACTTC.

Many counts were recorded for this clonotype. CDR3: CASGQGDQPQHF. In DNA form, the CDR3 reads TGTGCCAGCGGGCAGGGAGATCAGCCCCAGCATTTT. V is TRBV11-1 and J is TRBJ1-5; D perhaps matches TRBD1 (5 bases). Germline V gene data show CDR1 as SGHAT and CDR2 as FQDESV (reference sequence). CDR3 length: 12 residues. Between the trimmed V and J ends, which lost 8 bases and 5 bases, there was a span of 10 bases.

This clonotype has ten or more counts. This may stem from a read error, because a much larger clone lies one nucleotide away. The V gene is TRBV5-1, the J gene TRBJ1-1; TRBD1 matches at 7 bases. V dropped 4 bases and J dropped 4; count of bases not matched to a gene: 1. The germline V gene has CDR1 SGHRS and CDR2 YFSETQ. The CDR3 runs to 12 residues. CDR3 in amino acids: CASSAGGTEAFF. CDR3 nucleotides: TGCGCCAGCAGCGCAGGGGGCACTGAAGCTTTCTTT.

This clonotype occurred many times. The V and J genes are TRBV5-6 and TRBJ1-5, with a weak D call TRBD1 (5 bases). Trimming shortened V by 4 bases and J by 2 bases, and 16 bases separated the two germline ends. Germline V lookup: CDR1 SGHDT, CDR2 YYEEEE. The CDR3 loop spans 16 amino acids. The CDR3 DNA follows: TGTGCCAGCAGCCCTGGATTGTTGGGGGGCAATCAGCCCCAGCATTTT. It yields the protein CASSPGLLGGNQPQHF.

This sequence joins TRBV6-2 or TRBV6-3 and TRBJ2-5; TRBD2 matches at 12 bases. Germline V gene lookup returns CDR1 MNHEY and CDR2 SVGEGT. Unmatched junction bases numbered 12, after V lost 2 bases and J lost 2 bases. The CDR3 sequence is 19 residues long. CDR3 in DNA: TGTGCCAGCAGTTACCCGCTAGCGGGGGGGGTCAGGGGACAAGAGACCCAGTACTTC. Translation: CASSYPLAGGVRGQETQYF.

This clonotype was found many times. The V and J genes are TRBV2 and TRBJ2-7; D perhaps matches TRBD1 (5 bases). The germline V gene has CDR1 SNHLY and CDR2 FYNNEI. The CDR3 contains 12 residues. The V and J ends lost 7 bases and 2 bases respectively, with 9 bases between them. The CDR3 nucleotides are TGTGCCAGCACTGACAGTACCTACGAGCAGTACTTC. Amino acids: CASTDSTYEQYF.

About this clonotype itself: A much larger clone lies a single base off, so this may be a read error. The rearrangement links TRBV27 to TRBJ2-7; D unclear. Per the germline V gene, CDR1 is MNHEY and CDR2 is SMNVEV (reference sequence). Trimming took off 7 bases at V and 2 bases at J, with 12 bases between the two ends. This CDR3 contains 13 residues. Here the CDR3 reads CASKVLGTYEQYF. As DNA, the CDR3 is TGTGCCAGCAAGGTCCTGGGTACCTACGAGCAGTACTTC.

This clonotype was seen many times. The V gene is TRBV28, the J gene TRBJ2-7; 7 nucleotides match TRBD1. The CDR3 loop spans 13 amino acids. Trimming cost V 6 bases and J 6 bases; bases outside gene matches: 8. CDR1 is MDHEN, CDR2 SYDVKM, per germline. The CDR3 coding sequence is TGTGCCAGCAGCACACAGGGGTGGGCCGAGCAGTACTTC. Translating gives CASSTQGWAEQYF.

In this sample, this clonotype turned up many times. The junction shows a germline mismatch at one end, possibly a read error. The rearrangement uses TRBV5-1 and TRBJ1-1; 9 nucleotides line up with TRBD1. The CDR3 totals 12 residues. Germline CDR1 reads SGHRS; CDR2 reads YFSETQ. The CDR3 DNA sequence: TGCGCCAGCAGCCTGCTTGGACAGGGGTCTCTCTTT. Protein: CASSLLGQGSLF.

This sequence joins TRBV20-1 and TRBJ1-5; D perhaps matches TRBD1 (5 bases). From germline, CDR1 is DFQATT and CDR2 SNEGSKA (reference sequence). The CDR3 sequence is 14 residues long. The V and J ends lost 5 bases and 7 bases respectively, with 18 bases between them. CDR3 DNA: TGCAGTGCTTGGAACTCCGGGACGGGGCAGCCCCAGCATTTT. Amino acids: CSAWNSGTGQPQHF.

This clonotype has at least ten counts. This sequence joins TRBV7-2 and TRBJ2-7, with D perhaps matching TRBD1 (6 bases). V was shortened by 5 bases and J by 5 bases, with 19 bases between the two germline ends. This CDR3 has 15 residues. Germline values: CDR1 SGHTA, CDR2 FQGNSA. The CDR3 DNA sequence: TGTGCCAGCAGCCCCCGGGTTCAGGGGCCGAACGAGCAGTACTTC. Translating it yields CASSPRVQGPNEQYF.

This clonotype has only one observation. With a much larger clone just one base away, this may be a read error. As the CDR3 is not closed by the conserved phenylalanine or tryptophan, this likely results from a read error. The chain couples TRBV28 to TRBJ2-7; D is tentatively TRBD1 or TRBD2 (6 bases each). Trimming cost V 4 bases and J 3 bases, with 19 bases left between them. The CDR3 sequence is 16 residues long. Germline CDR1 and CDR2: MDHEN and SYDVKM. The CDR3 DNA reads TGTGCCAGCAGTTCACCCAACGCGGGACATCTCTACGAGCAGTACATC. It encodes CASSSPNAGHLYEQYI.

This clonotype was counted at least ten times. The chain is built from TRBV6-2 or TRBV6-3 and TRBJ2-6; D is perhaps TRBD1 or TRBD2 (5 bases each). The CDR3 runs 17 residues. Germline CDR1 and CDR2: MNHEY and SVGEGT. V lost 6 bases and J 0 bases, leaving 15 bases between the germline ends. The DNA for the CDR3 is TGTGCCAGCAGCCAGTCAAAGGGACGCTCTGGGGCCAACGTCCTGACTTTC. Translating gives CASSQSKGRSGANVLTF.